This T cell receptor (beta chain) was captured in a study of regulatory T cells in long-lasting Graves disease. Arm-PCR of CDR3 regions with iRepertoire HTBI primers generated TCR beta libraries. One entry per CDR3 protein results from TCRdb running MiXCR on the multiplex PCR reads. The top ten hold about a fifth of the sample, which has 300,000 to 400,000 distinct CDR3 sequences, around a sixth seen once. This clonotype was counted ten times or more. Time point denoted: newly diagnosed GD, antithyroid drugs for less than 3 months. Scientists built the TCR library using RNA that was extracted from PBMCs. V lost 2 bases, J lost 0 bases, and 1 base stayed unmatched. Per germline, CDR1 DFQATT and CDR2 SNEGSKA (reference sequence). The CDR3 has 14 residues.

The sequence was collected from a female donor with Graves disease. Specimen: peripheral blood mononuclear cells (PBMCs), collected at new diagnosis, from a patient treated with antithyroid drugs. The rearrangement uses TRBV20-1 and TRBJ1-1; 9 positions agree with TRBD1. The CDR3 nucleotides read TGCAGTGCTAGATACAGGGGGCTGAACACTGAAGCTTTCTTT. Translating gives CSARYRGLNTEAFF.